The next 4 T cell receptor beta chains were all read from a single sample in a study of T cell responses to AZD1222 COVID-19 vaccine. Here immunoSEQ multiplex PCR was the method, and the copy in TCRdb shows in-frame clones only, minus some. The data contain 150,000 to 200,000 clones, 94% of them singletons. This sample comprised peripheral blood, obtained on day 0 of AZD1222 vaccination. The receptors originated from an adult in good health.

The chain joins TRBV6-1 to TRBJ1-5; D is unresolved. The CDR3 has 14 residues. The germline V and J ends were trimmed by 1 base and 4 bases, with 8 bases remaining between them. Germline CDR1 reads MNHNS; CDR2 reads SASEGT. DNA for the CDR3: TGTGCCAGCAGTGAAGGTGGGGTAAATCAGCCCCAGCATTTT. It is translated as CASSEGGVNQPQHF.

Only one count was recorded for this clone. The chain carries TRBV28 and TRBJ2-1; 8 bases fit TRBD2. The CDR3 totals 14 residues. Germline CDR1 reads MDHEN; CDR2 reads SYDVKM. Trimming cost V 6 bases and J 2 bases; bases outside gene matches: 3. CDR3 sequence (DNA): TGTGCCAGCAGGATAGCGGGGACCTACAATGAGCAGTTCTTC. It specifies CASRIAGTYNEQFF.

V is TRBV7-8 and J is TRBJ1-5, with TRBD1 as a possible D gene (6 bases). The CDR3 is 15 residues long. Trimming left V 1 base short and J 2 bases short, with 9 bases between. The germline CDR1 and CDR2 sequences are SGHVS and FQNEAQ. The CDR3 DNA sequence: TGTGCCAGCAGCTTAGAGGGGGGCGGCAATCAGCCCCAGCATTTT. Amino acids: CASSLEGGGNQPQHF.

In this sample, this clone turned up once. Written as DNA, the CDR3 is TGTGCCAGCAGTTTGAGTTGGAGGGGTTGGGGTGAAGCTTTCTTT. This gives the protein CASSLSWRGWGEAFF. The chain recombines TRBV28 with TRBJ1-1; TRBD1 is a possible D gene (5 bases). CDR1 and CDR2 from the germline V gene are MDHEN and SYDVKM. This CDR3 has 15 amino acids. Deletions cut 3 bases from V and 7 bases from J, with 18 bases between.